In this sample, the clone carrying this T cell receptor beta chain turned up many times. Antigen specificity is unknown. This sample stems from a study of T-cell reconstitution after alpha-beta-depleted transplantation in children. Study-wide results and caveats: Reported findings indicate that, about two months after transplant, alpha-beta T cells came from several hundred expanded clones, which were derived from non-depleted graft cells. One year post-transplant, T-cell counts and diversity were largely derived from T cells produced anew. At day 60, the high TCRbeta diversity found in some patients originated from recipient T cells and thymic progenitors that had survived.

Unique molecular identifiers were used in preparing the TCRbeta library. Each CDR3 protein gets one entry after TCRdb re-called the PCR reads with MiXCR. Of tens of thousands of distinct CDR3 sequences in the sample, under 8% were seen once. This sample comprised PBMCs, mostly from graft donor cells, obtained 180 days after TCRalphabeta/CD19-depleted stem cell transplant. The sequence came from a male patient between 10 and 17 years old who had a stem cell transplant for acute myeloid leukemia, so the T cells may come from the graft donor.

As DNA, the CDR3 is TGTGCCAGCAGCCCGCAGGGGGGCCCAGCTAACTATGGCTACACCTTC. Its translation: CASSPQGGPANYGYTF. The chain joins TRBV7-3 to TRBJ1-2; 7 bases agree with TRBD1. Per the germline V gene, CDR1 is SGHTA and CDR2 is FQGTGA. The CDR3 has 16 amino acids. J gave up 0 bases and V 5 bases, and 9 bases lay outside the gene matches.